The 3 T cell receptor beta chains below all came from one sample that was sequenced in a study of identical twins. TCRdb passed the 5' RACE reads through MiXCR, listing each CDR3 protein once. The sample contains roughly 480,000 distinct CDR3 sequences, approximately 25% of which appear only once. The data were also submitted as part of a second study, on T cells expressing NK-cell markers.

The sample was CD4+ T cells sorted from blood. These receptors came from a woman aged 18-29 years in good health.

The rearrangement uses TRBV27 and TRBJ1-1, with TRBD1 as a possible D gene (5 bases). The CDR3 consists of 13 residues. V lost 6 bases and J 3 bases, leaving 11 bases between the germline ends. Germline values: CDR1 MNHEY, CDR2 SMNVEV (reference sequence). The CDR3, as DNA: TGTGCCAGCAGCACCCCGGGGGACACTGAAGCTTTCTTT. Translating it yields CASSTPGDTEAFF.

The CDR3 region is CASSLRAGTGEQYF. Here the CDR3 DNA reads TGTGCCAGCAGCTTACGAGCGGGGACAGGGGAGCAGTACTTC. The chain joins TRBV7-3 to TRBJ2-7; 9 nucleotides line up with TRBD1. V was pared by 2 bases and J by 7 bases, with 6 bases of the junction left unmatched. CDR1 is SGHTA and CDR2 is FQGTGA in the germline V gene. This CDR3 comprises 14 residues.

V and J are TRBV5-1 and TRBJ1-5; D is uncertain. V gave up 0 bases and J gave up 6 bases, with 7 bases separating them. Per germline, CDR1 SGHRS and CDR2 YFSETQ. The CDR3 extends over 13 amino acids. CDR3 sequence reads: CASSLAGPQPQHF. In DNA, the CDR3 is TGCGCCAGCAGCTTGGCTGGTCCTCAGCCCCAGCATTTT. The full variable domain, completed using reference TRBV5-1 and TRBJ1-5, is KAGVTQTPRYLIKTRGQQVTLSCSPISGHRSVSWYQQTPGQGLQFLFEYFSETQRNKGNFPGRFSGRQFSNSRSEMNVSTLELGDSALYLCASSLAGPQPQHFGDGTRLSIL.